These 8 T cell receptor beta chains came from one sample sequenced in a study of OX40 agonist ivuxolimab in advanced cancers. Library prep was done by the immunoSEQ multiplex PCR assay. TCRdb provides this immuneACCESS table in a form limited to in-frame rearrangements. Some clones are lacking; in checked studies, under half of them reflect an unresolved V gene, and why the rest are absent is not known. The sample has roughly 50,000 clones on record, just over 85% of them singletons. Of the sample, about 1% is held by the ten largest clones. The starting material was CD4+ or CD8+ T cells sorted from blood, obtained in a trial of the OX40 agonist ivuxolimab. The receptors come from an adult with an advanced solid tumor such as melanoma, head and neck, liver or kidney cancer.

In regard to this clone: The same CDR3 can be traced to other DNA sequences in this sample. The chain uses TRBV5-1 and TRBJ1-3; D call uncertain. The germline V and J ends were trimmed by 0 bases and 4 bases, with 5 bases remaining between them. There are 13 residues in the CDR3. CDR1 and CDR2 (germline): SGHRS, YFSETQ. The CDR3 region has the DNA TGCGCCAGCAGCTTGGTAGGGGGAAACACCATATATTTT. Its protein product is CASSLVGGNTIYF.

The CDR3 region is CASTLGGNTEAFF. The CDR3 bases are TGTGCCAGCACTCTGGGGGGGAACACTGAAGCTTTCTTT. The rearrangement joins TRBV7-8 to TRBJ1-1; possibly TRBD1 for D (5 bases). CDR1 and CDR2 (germline): SGHVS, FQNEAQ. The CDR3 runs 13 residues. V lost 7 bases to trimming and J lost 1 base, with 10 bases between them.

This chain links TRBV11-3 with TRBJ2-5; a possible D gene is TRBD1 (5 bases). Deletions cut 1 base from V and 5 bases from J, with 14 bases between. The CDR3 loop spans 15 amino acids. The germline V gene has CDR1 SGHNT and CDR2 YENEEA. In nucleotides, the CDR3 is TGTGCCAGCAGCTTAGGGGCAGGGCTACGGGAGACCCAGTACTTC. Translation gives CASSLGAGLRETQYF.

This clone came up once. The CDR3 spells CSVEVTGQSYEQYF. DNA for the CDR3: TGCAGCGTTGAAGTTACTGGACAATCCTACGAGCAGTACTTC. V gene TRBV29-1 combines with J gene TRBJ2-7; tentatively, D is TRBD1 (5 bases). V was pared by 1 base and J by 1 base, with 11 bases between. This CDR3 contains 14 residues. Germline values: CDR1 SQVTM, CDR2 ANQGSEA.

The chain couples TRBV19 to TRBJ1-2; the D gene is possibly TRBD1 (5 bases). Trimming pared 2 bases from V and 8 bases from J, leaving 9 bases between. Per the germline V gene, CDR1 is LNHDA and CDR2 is SQIVND (reference sequence). The CDR3 consists of 12 residues. This chain's CDR3 is CASSIRGGGYTF. For the CDR3, the DNA is TGTGCCAGTAGTATAAGGGGAGGAGGCTACACCTTC.

V is TRBV28 and J is TRBJ1-6; no definite D call. The V and J ends lost 3 bases and 3 bases respectively, with 15 bases between them. The CDR3 spans 17 residues. Per the germline V gene, CDR1 is MDHEN and CDR2 is SYDVKM. Here the CDR3 DNA reads TGTGCCAGCAGTTTGGTTGCGTCGGGTCTCTATAATTCACCCCTCCACTTT. It translates to CASSLVASGLYNSPLHF.

J is TRBJ2-2 and V is TRBV7-9, with D possibly being TRBD2 (6 bases). V gave up 5 bases and J gave up 5 bases, with 15 bases separating them. Germline CDR1 is SEHNR and CDR2 is FQNEAQ (reference sequence). The CDR3 extends over 15 amino acids. The CDR3 DNA sequence: TGTGCCAGCAGCCCTGCGACCGGGGGAACCGGGGAGCTGTTTTTT. This translates into CASSPATGGTGELFF.

V usage is TRBV9 and J usage is TRBJ1-2; D not certain. The germline V gene has CDR1 SGDLS and CDR2 YYNGEE. V dropped 4 bases and J dropped 4 bases, with 17 bases sitting between them. This CDR3 has 15 residues. In DNA, the CDR3 is TGTGCCAGCAGCCCTACATCTAGTAGGATCTATGGCTACACCTTC. It translates to CASSPTSSRIYGYTF.